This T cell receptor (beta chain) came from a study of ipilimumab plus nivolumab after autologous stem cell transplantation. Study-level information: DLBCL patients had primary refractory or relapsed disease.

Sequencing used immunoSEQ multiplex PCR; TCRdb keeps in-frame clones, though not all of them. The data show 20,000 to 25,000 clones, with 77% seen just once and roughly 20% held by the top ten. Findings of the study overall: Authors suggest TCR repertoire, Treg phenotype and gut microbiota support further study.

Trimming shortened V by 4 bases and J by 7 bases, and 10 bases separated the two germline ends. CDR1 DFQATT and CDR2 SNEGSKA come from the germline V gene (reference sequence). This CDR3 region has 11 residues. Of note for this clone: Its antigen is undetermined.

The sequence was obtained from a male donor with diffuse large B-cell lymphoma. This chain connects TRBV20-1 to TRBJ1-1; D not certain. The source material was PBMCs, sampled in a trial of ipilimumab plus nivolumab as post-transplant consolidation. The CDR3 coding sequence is TGCAGTGCTAACATCGTACGTGAAGCTTTCTTT. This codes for CSANIVREAFF.